This is a list of T cell receptor beta chains from one sample in a study of cytomegalovirus exposure and HLA in healthy donors. This table comes from immunoSEQ multiplex PCR, and its TCRdb copy is limited to in-frame clones, with some not included. In the table there are about 200,000 clones, 60% to 80% of which are singletons. The sequencing input was PBMCs. The receptors derive from a male donor in good health and CMV-seronegative. Both conserved end residues are part of each CDR3. A D gene is named only where the DNA matches it firmly. Some rows mark clone size as missing; the rest say once, few, many or name a class of expanded clone.

v_call	d_call	j_call	clone_size	cdr3_nt	cdr3_aa
TRBV6-1	TRBD1	TRBJ1-2	.	TGTGCCAGCAGTGAAGCGCAGGGGGACTATGGCTACACCTTC	CASSEAQGDYGYTF
TRBV2	.	TRBJ2-5	.	TGTGCCAGCAGTGATAGGCGACTTGAGACCCAGTACTTC	CASSDRRLETQYF
TRBV2	.	TRBJ2-7	.	TGTGCCACCCGAGGACGGGACTACGAGCAGTACTTC	CATRGRDYEQYF
TRBV19	TRBD1	TRBJ1-3	.	TGTGCCAGTAGTACTCGACAGGGGATCAACACCATATATTTT	CASSTRQGINTIYF
TRBV19	TRBD2	TRBJ2-2	.	TGTGCCAGTAGTTGGGGGACTAGCGGGAGAACCGGGGAGCTGTTTTTT	CASSWGTSGRTGELFF
TRBV28	.	TRBJ2-7	.	TGTGCCAGCAGCTTAGGAGGGTTCGGCGAGCAGTACTTC	CASSLGGFGEQYF
TRBV18	.	TRBJ2-3	.	TGTGCCAGCTCACCAACTACGGGAGTCAACACAGATACGCAGTATTTT	CASSPTTGVNTDTQYF
TRBV2	TRBD1	TRBJ2-7	few	TGTGCCAGCAGTATGGGACAGGCTACCTACGAGCAGTACTTC	CASSMGQATYEQYF
TRBV5-1	.	TRBJ2-3	.	TGCGCCAGCAGCGTGGATCTCAGCGTGGATACGCAGTATTTT	CASSVDLSVDTQYF
TRBV5-8	TRBD1	TRBJ1-5	.	TGTGCCAGCAGCTTGGTCGGAGGGACAGGGAACCAGCCCCAGCATTTT	CASSLVGGTGNQPQHF
TRBV28	TRBD1	TRBJ1-6	.	TGTGCCAGCACCCAGGGGGGATCACCCCTCCACTTT	CASTQGGSPLHF
TRBV30	.	TRBJ2-5	.	TGTGCCTCCACAGGGCAAGAGACCCAGTACTTC	CASTGQETQYF
TRBV5-6	.	TRBJ2-7	few	TGTGCCAGCAGCCGCACAGGTTCCGAGCAGTACTTC	CASSRTGSEQYF
TRBV5-1	TRBD2	TRBJ2-1	.	TGCGCCAGCAGCTTCTTACTAGCGGGTTCCTACAATGAGCAGTTCTTC	CASSFLLAGSYNEQFF
TRBV6-4	TRBD1	TRBJ2-7	.	TGTGCCAGCAGTGAAGGACAGGGGGCCTTGTACGAGCAGTACTTC	CASSEGQGALYEQYF
TRBV7-8	TRBD2	TRBJ2-7	.	TGTGCCAGCAGCCCGGGGGGGGCCTTCTACGAGCAGTACTTC	CASSPGGAFYEQYF
TRBV5-1	.	TRBJ1-2	.	TGCGCCAGCAGCTTGGGAAACCAGGGCGGAAGCTATGGCTACACCTTC	CASSLGNQGGSYGYTF
TRBV30	TRBD1	TRBJ2-2	once	TGTGCCTGGAGGGACCCCCGGCGGGACAGGGTCCCGGGGGAGCTGTTTTTT	CAWRDPRRDRVPGELFF
TRBV5-6	TRBD1	TRBJ1-1	few	TGTGCCAGCAGCTTGGTTATGCAGGGGGGGAACACTGAAGCTTTCTTT	CASSLVMQGGNTEAFF
TRBV14	.	TRBJ2-7	.	TGTGCCAGCAGCCAAAACCTAGAGTCTTACGAGCAGTACTTC	CASSQNLESYEQYF
TRBV7-9	.	TRBJ1-1	.	TGTGCCAGCAGCCCCGTCGTGGGAGCCACTGAAGCTTTCTTT	CASSPVVGATEAFF
TRBV30	TRBD1	TRBJ1-2	.	TGTGCCTGGAGGTACCCGGACAGGAACTATGGCTACACCTTC	CAWRYPDRNYGYTF
TRBV9	.	TRBJ1-4	once	TGTGCCAGCAGCGTGGGGGGAGAGGAAAAACTGTTTTTT	CASSVGGEEKLFF
TRBV6-1	TRBD1	TRBJ1-5	.	TGTGCCAGCAGCCAACAGGGGAATCAGCCCCAGCATTTT	CASSQQGNQPQHF
TRBV10-3	TRBD2	TRBJ2-5	.	TGTGCCATCAAAGCCGGGACTAGCGGAAAAGAGACCCAGTACTTC	CAIKAGTSGKETQYF
TRBV6-5	TRBD2	TRBJ2-5	.	TGTGCCAGCAGTTTCAGGACTAGCGGACAAGAGACCCAGTACTTC	CASSFRTSGQETQYF
TRBV6-5	.	TRBJ1-1	few	TGTGCCAGCAGTTACGTCTTAGGGGCTGAAGCTTTCTTT	CASSYVLGAEAFF
TRBV5-4	TRBD2	TRBJ2-7	.	TGTGCCAGCAGCTCCGCGAGCGGGAGGACTGTCTACGAGCAGTACTTC	CASSSASGRTVYEQYF
TRBV19	.	TRBJ2-3	once	TGTGCCAGTAGTATTAGTCGGGTTCCCACAGATACGCAGTATTTT	CASSISRVPTDTQYF
TRBV5-4	.	TRBJ1-2	.	TGTGCCAGCAGCGGAACCCAGGGAAGGGATGGCTACACCTTC	CASSGTQGRDGYTF
TRBV7-3	TRBD2	TRBJ2-3	.	TGTGCCAGCAGCTTCTCTAGCGGGAGCACAGATACGCAGTATTTT	CASSFSSGSTDTQYF
TRBV7-6	.	TRBJ2-5	.	TGTGCCAGCAGCTACCCCGGAGGGGAGACCCAGTACTTC	CASSYPGGETQYF
TRBV7-9	TRBD1	TRBJ1-5	.	TGTGCCAGCAGCCGGACAGGGAATCAGCCCCAGCATTTT	CASSRTGNQPQHF
TRBV20-1	.	TRBJ2-5	.	TGCAGTGCCTCAGTGGAAGAGACCCAGTACTTC	CSASVEETQYF
TRBV19	TRBD2	TRBJ2-1	.	TGTGCCAGTAGTAGACTAGCGGGAAGGTATGAGCAGTTCTTC	CASSRLAGRYEQFF
TRBV7-2	TRBD2	TRBJ2-2	.	TGTGCCAGCAGATTCCCAGGGACTAGCGGCTTCACCGGGGAGCTGTTTTTT	CASRFPGTSGFTGELFF
TRBV5-4	.	TRBJ1-1	few	TGTGCCAGCAGCTGGGTCCCGGGCACTGAAGCTTTCTTT	CASSWVPGTEAFF
TRBV6-1	.	TRBJ2-1	.	TGTGCCAGCAGTGAACCAACGAGGTTCAGTGGCTTTTACAATGAGCAGTTCTTC	CASSEPTRFSGFYNEQFF
TRBV7-6	TRBD1	TRBJ2-1	few	TGTGCCAGCAGCGCTCAACAGGGGGAGTCCTACAATGAGCAGTTCTTC	CASSAQQGESYNEQFF
TRBV7-2	.	TRBJ2-1	.	TGTGCCAGCAGCTTCTCGCACAGGGAGCAGTTCTTC	CASSFSHREQFF
TRBV15	.	TRBJ2-7	.	TGTGCCACCAGCGTCCGGGTTCCCTCCTACGAGCAGTACTTC	CATSVRVPSYEQYF
TRBV15	.	TRBJ2-2	.	TGTGCCACCAGCAGAGACGGACCCAGGGGTTCCACCGGGGAGCTGTTTTTT	CATSRDGPRGSTGELFF
TRBV9	.	TRBJ2-5	.	TGTGCCAGCAGCGTAGATGAGGGAGTGTTGGAGACCCAGTACTTC	CASSVDEGVLETQYF
TRBV2	TRBD1	TRBJ1-4	.	TGTGCCAGCAGTGCCGAAGACAGGGTGTTTTGGAAACTGTTTTTT	CASSAEDRVFWKLFF
TRBV5-1	TRBD1	TRBJ2-5	.	TGCGCCAGCAGCTTCCATCACTCGACAGGGGAAGAGACCCAGTACTTC	CASSFHHSTGEETQYF
TRBV10-2	TRBD1	TRBJ1-1	.	TGCGCCAGCAGTCAAGCGACAGGGCGGAACACTGAAGCTTTCTTT	CASSQATGRNTEAFF